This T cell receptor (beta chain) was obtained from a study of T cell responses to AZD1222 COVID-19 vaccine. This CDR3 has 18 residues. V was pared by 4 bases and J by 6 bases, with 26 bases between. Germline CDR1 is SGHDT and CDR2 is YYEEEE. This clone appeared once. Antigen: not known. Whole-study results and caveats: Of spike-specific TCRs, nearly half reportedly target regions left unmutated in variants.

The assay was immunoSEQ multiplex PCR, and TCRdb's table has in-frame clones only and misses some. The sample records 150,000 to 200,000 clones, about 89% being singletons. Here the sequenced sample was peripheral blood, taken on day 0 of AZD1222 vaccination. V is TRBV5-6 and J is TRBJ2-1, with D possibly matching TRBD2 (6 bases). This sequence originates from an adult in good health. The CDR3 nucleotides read TGTGCCAGCAGCCGAAAAAGGCAGGGACTTCAGGCCGTCAATGAGCAGTTCTTC. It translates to CASSRKRQGLQAVNEQFF.